One sample yielded the 11 T cell receptor beta chains listed below, sequenced in a study of a mutant IDH1 vaccine in newly diagnosed glioma. Described time point: baseline, week 1 (first vaccination visit). Specified treatment: pre-vaccination baseline after standard-of-care therapy. Using immunoSEQ multiplex PCR, the repertoire was profiled, and TCRdb retains in-frame clones only, with some absent. The data hold 35,000 to 40,000 clones, with roughly 78% observed a single time. Source: PBMCs, taken from a glioma patient treated with radiotherapy, temozolomide or both. Receptors originate from a man aged 40-49 years with glioma. Some clones in this sample may be carry-over from other donors' samples.

CDR3 coding DNA: TGTGCCAGCAGCCCTACTGGCGGGGGGGCAGGGGAAAACGAGCAGTACTTC. Amino acids: CASSPTGGGAGENEQYF. The chain is built from TRBV7-9 and TRBJ2-7, with 9 positions matching TRBD2. V was pared by 5 bases and J by 5 bases, with 16 bases of the junction left unmatched. The CDR3 length is 17 residues. Germline V lookup: CDR1 SEHNR, CDR2 FQNEAQ (reference sequence).

V and J are TRBV6-5 and TRBJ2-1; TRBD2 matches at 10 bases. After removal of 2 bases from V and 5 bases from J, the junction contained 3 bases not matched to a gene. The CDR3 spans 15 residues. Germline loops: CDR1 MNHEY, CDR2 SVGAGI. The CDR3 loop is CASSYSGGAHNEQFF. The CDR3 DNA follows: TGTGCCAGCAGTTACAGCGGGGGGGCCCACAATGAGCAGTTCTTC.

The chain is built from TRBV19 and TRBJ1-1; D not resolved. V was pared by 7 bases and J by 1 base, with 13 bases between. Germline-derived CDR1 and CDR2 are LNHDA and SQIVND (reference sequence). The CDR3 spans 14 residues. The CDR3 DNA reads TGTGCCAGTACTTCATGGGCAGAGAACACTGAAGCTTTCTTT. It is translated as CASTSWAENTEAFF. The complete variable domain, with remaining parts taken from reference TRBV19 and TRBJ1-1, reads DGGITQSPKYLFRKEGQNVTLSCEQNLNHDAMYWYRQDPGQGLRLIYYSQIVNDFQKGDIAEGYSVSREKKESFPLTVTSAQKNPTAFYLCASTSWAENTEAFFGQGTRLTVV.

This clone appeared a few times. This sequence joins TRBV19 and TRBJ1-5, with 7 bases lining up with TRBD1. The CDR3 is made up of 14 amino acids. V was clipped by 7 bases and J by 6 bases; unmatched bases: 9. Looked up from germline, CDR1 is LNHDA and CDR2 is SQIVND (reference sequence). The CDR3 DNA sequence: TGTGCCAGTACCCGACAGGGTTTAAGTCAGCCCCAGCATTTT. Its protein product is CASTRQGLSQPQHF.

The chain carries TRBV9 and TRBJ2-3; 7 bases are a match to TRBD2. Germline V gene sequence: CDR1 SGDLS, CDR2 YYNGEE. The V gene end was trimmed by 7 bases and the J gene end by 0 bases; junction bases not matched to a gene: 8. The CDR3 is made up of 15 amino acids. The CDR3 here is CASGLGRGSTDTQYF. The CDR3 nucleotides read TGTGCCAGCGGACTCGGGCGGGGGAGCACAGATACGCAGTATTTT.

This clone was picked up a small number of times. The chain carries TRBV5-4 and TRBJ2-3; 12 bases map to TRBD2. The CDR3 has 16 residues. Germline V gives CDR1 SGHNT, CDR2 YYREEE (reference sequence). With V trimmed by 2 bases and J by 5 bases, 6 bases remained unmatched. CDR3 region: CASSFLAGGQGDTQYF. The CDR3 DNA reads as TGTGCCAGCAGCTTCCTAGCGGGGGGGCAAGGAGATACGCAGTATTTT.

This rearrangement joins TRBV30 to TRBJ1-6; D might be TRBD1 (5 bases). Germline assignment: CDR1 GTSNPN and CDR2 SVGIG (reference sequence). The CDR3 runs 16 residues. V shed 1 base and J shed 7 bases, with 17 bases lying between them. CDR3 sequence: CAWSEDSGPPNSPLHF. The CDR3 DNA follows: TGTGCCTGGAGTGAGGATTCGGGACCTCCGAATTCACCCCTCCACTTT.

J is TRBJ1-2 and V is TRBV30; D is unresolved. This CDR3 region has 14 residues. Trimming took off 4 bases at V and 4 bases at J, with 16 bases between the two ends. The germline V gene encodes CDR1 GTSNPN and CDR2 SVGIG (reference sequence). The CDR3 sequence is CAWNPLSGIYGYTF. The CDR3, as DNA: TGTGCCTGGAATCCCTTGTCGGGAATCTATGGCTACACCTTC.

The chain employs TRBV5-1 and TRBJ1-4, with unresolved D. Germline V gene lookup returns CDR1 SGHRS and CDR2 YFSETQ. The CDR3 runs 16 residues. V was shortened by 6 bases and J by 0 bases, with 15 bases between the two germline ends. CDR3 nucleotide sequence: TGCGCCAGCACCCAATCAAGACTTGCAACTAATGAAAAACTGTTTTTT. Protein sequence: CASTQSRLATNEKLFF.

This chain uses TRBV6-5 with TRBJ2-2; D gene ambiguous. The germline V gene encodes CDR1 MNHEY and CDR2 SVGAGI. CDR3 length: 14 amino acids. V was clipped by 2 bases and J by 2 bases, with 6 bases between them. CDR3 region: CASSYATNTGELFF. CDR3 bases: TGTGCCAGCAGTTACGCGACCAACACCGGGGAGCTGTTTTTT.

This sequence joins TRBV7-8 and TRBJ2-7; no clear D. In germline, CDR1 is SGHVS, CDR2 FQNEAQ. With 2 bases removed from V and 3 bases from J, the gap between germline ends came to 8 bases. This CDR3 has 13 amino acids. The CDR3 coding sequence is TGTGCCAGCAGCTTATTCCCAGACTACGAGCAGTACTTC. Residues: CASSLFPDYEQYF. Supplemented by reference TRBV7-8 and TRBJ2-7, the full variable domain reads GAGVSQSPRYKVAKRGQDVALRCDPISGHVSLFWYQQALGQGPEFLTYFQNEAQLDKSGLPSDRFFAERPEGSVSTLKIQRTQQEDSAVYLCASSLFPDYEQYFGPGTRLTVT.